These T cell receptor beta chains were read from a single sample in a study of radiotherapy plus CTLA-4 blockade in lung cancer. Sequenced by immunoSEQ multiplex PCR; TCRdb stores in-frame clones only, minus some. Of about 28,000 clones in the sample, 70% to 80% were seen once. Sequenced here: peripheral blood, sampled from a patient treated with radiotherapy plus ipilimumab. These receptors all come from a human donor with non-small cell lung cancer who had stable disease on radiotherapy plus ipilimumab. CDR3s include the opening cysteine and the closing phenylalanine or tryptophan. The D gene is left open where the match is weak. Clone size is shown for a subset of rows, as once, few, many or a class of expanded clone.

length: 15
D: TRBD1
V: TRBV5-1
size: .
J: TRBJ1-5
CDR3: CASSYSGGGNQPQHF
DNA: TGCGCCAGCAGCTACTCAGGGGGCGGGAATCAGCCCCAGCATTTT

length: 15
D: .
V: TRBV7-2
size: .
J: TRBJ1-5
CDR3: CASSLALGGYQPQHF
DNA: TGTGCCAGCAGCTTAGCGCTAGGGGGTTATCAGCCCCAGCATTTT

length: 16
D: TRBD1
V: TRBV7-3
size: .
J: TRBJ2-1
CDR3: CASSRSGTGVWNEQFF
DNA: TGTGCCAGCAGCCGTTCGGGGACAGGGGTATGGAATGAGCAGTTCTTC

length: 17
D: TRBD2
V: TRBV19
size: .
J: TRBJ2-3
CDR3: CASSIVSLAGGPDTQYF
DNA: TGTGCCAGTAGTATAGTCTCGCTAGCGGGGGGTCCAGATACGCAGTATTTT

length: 13
D: .
V: TRBV13
size: .
J: TRBJ1-2
CDR3: CASSPAIQRGYTF
DNA: TGTGCCAGCAGCCCAGCGATTCAACGGGGCTACACCTTC

length: 14
D: .
V: TRBV14
size: .
J: TRBJ1-1
CDR3: CASSPDLTSPQAFF
DNA: TGTGCCAGCAGCCCAGACCTCACTTCCCCTCAAGCTTTCTTT

length: 16
D: TRBD2
V: TRBV7-2
size: .
J: TRBJ2-7
CDR3: CASSSSLAGGGREQYF
DNA: TGTGCCAGCAGCTCGTCCCTAGCGGGGGGTGGTCGGGAGCAGTACTTC

length: 15
D: .
V: TRBV27
size: .
J: TRBJ1-4
CDR3: CASSLSRGLGEKLFF
DNA: TGTGCCAGCAGTTTATCCCGGGGGCTTGGTGAAAAACTGTTTTTT

length: 12
D: .
V: TRBV5-8
size: .
J: TRBJ1-1
CDR3: CASSLRSTEAFF
DNA: TGTGCCAGCAGCTTAAGGAGCACTGAAGCTTTCTTT

length: 14
D: TRBD1
V: TRBV10-3
size: .
J: TRBJ1-1
CDR3: CAISKGDRGTEAFF
DNA: TGTGCCATCAGTAAAGGGGACAGGGGCACTGAAGCTTTCTTT

length: 16
D: .
V: TRBV14
size: few
J: TRBJ2-3
CDR3: CASSQVGLQGADTQYF
DNA: TGTGCCAGCAGCCAAGTAGGCCTCCAGGGTGCAGATACGCAGTATTTT

length: 13
D: .
V: TRBV4-3
size: few
J: TRBJ2-7
CDR3: CASSQEVGTEQYF
DNA: TGCGCCAGCAGCCAAGAGGTGGGGACCGAGCAGTACTTC

length: 15
D: .
V: TRBV10-3
size: .
J: TRBJ1-3
CDR3: CAISERQGSGNTIYF
DNA: TGTGCCATCAGTGAACGTCAGGGCTCTGGAAACACCATATATTTT

length: 15
D: TRBD1
V: TRBV12-5
size: .
J: TRBJ2-2
CDR3: CASGRDRSNTGELFF
DNA: TGTGCTAGTGGGAGGGACAGGTCGAACACCGGGGAGCTGTTTTTT

length: 16
D: .
V: TRBV7-2
size: .
J: TRBJ1-4
CDR3: CASSLDPGATNEKLFF
DNA: TGTGCCAGCAGCTTAGACCCGGGGGCAACTAATGAAAAACTGTTTTTT

length: 15
D: TRBD2
V: TRBV14
size: .
J: TRBJ2-1
CDR3: CASSPTSGGGNEQFF
DNA: TGTGCCAGCAGCCCGACTAGCGGGGGGGGCAATGAGCAGTTCTTC

length: 15
D: TRBD2
V: TRBV9
size: .
J: TRBJ2-3
CDR3: CASSLAGVYTDTQYF
DNA: TGTGCCAGCAGCTTAGCGGGGGTTTACACAGATACGCAGTATTTT

length: 15
D: TRBD1
V: TRBV10-3
size: few
J: TRBJ1-6
CDR3: CAISEGQGYNSPLHF
DNA: TGTGCCATCAGTGAGGGACAGGGTTATAATTCACCCCTCCACTTT

length: 18
D: TRBD2
V: TRBV7-3
size: few
J: TRBJ2-1
CDR3: CASSLTGRTSGGLGEQFF
DNA: TGTGCCAGCAGCTTAACGGGCCGGACTAGCGGGGGGTTAGGTGAGCAGTTCTTC

length: 13
D: .
V: TRBV7-6
size: .
J: TRBJ2-1
CDR3: CASSLVRSNEQFF
DNA: TGTGCCAGCAGCTTAGTGAGGTCCAATGAGCAGTTCTTC

length: 13
D: TRBD1
V: TRBV2
size: few
J: TRBJ1-2
CDR3: CASRTTGVGGYTF
DNA: TGTGCCAGCAGGACGACAGGGGTTGGTGGCTACACCTTC

length: 15
D: TRBD1
V: TRBV7-8
size: .
J: TRBJ1-2
CDR3: CASSLAGGGFGGYTF
DNA: TGTGCCAGCAGCTTAGCAGGGGGCGGCTTTGGTGGCTACACCTTC

length: 15
D: TRBD1
V: TRBV6-5
size: once
J: TRBJ1-6
CDR3: CASSPGQGYNSPLHF
DNA: TGTGCCAGCAGTCCGGGACAGGGCTATAATTCACCCCTCCACTTT

length: 14
D: TRBD2
V: TRBV11-3
size: .
J: TRBJ2-2
CDR3: CASSLGGVSGELFF
DNA: TGTGCCAGCAGCTTGGGAGGGGTCAGCGGGGAGCTGTTTTTT

length: 19
D: .
V: TRBV9
size: .
J: TRBJ2-2
CDR3: CASSVEEIWVSRGTGELFF
DNA: TGTGCCAGCAGCGTAGAGGAAATATGGGTGTCCCGGGGCACCGGGGAGCTGTTTTTT

length: 17
D: TRBD1
V: TRBV2
size: .
J: TRBJ1-5
CDR3: CASRSPGTGLIDQPQHF
DNA: TGTGCCAGCAGGAGTCCCGGGACAGGGTTGATCGATCAGCCCCAGCATTTT

length: 15
D: .
V: TRBV7-2
size: once
J: TRBJ2-1
CDR3: CASSPAGSSYNEQFF
DNA: TGTGCCAGCAGTCCCGCGGGAAGCTCCTACAATGAGCAGTTCTTC

length: 14
D: TRBD1
V: TRBV6-6
size: .
J: TRBJ1-5
CDR3: CASSLQGIGQPQHF
DNA: TGTGCCAGCAGTTTACAGGGGATTGGTCAGCCCCAGCATTTT

length: 14
D: .
V: TRBV5-1
size: .
J: TRBJ2-6
CDR3: CASSQSSGANVLTF
DNA: TGCGCCAGCAGCCAGAGCTCTGGGGCCAACGTCCTGACTTTC

length: 13
D: .
V: TRBV30
size: .
J: TRBJ2-5
CDR3: CAWTPGHQETQYF
DNA: TGTGCCTGGACCCCGGGACACCAAGAGACCCAGTACTTC

length: 16
D: .
V: TRBV11-2
size: .
J: TRBJ1-1
CDR3: CASSTLGGRVHTEAFF
DNA: TGTGCCAGCAGCACCCTTGGGGGGAGGGTTCACACTGAAGCTTTCTTT

length: 13
D: .
V: TRBV28
size: .
J: TRBJ1-5
CDR3: CASTVSPPRSQHF
DNA: TGTGCCAGCACGGTCTCCCCCCCTCGGTCCCAGCATTTT

length: 13
D: .
V: TRBV6-6
size: .
J: TRBJ1-2
CDR3: CASTLQGTYGYTF
DNA: TGTGCCAGCACACTCCAGGGGACCTATGGCTACACCTTC

length: 12
D: .
V: TRBV29-1
size: .
J: TRBJ2-7
CDR3: CSAAGPSYEQYF
DNA: TGCAGCGCTGCGGGACCTTCCTACGAGCAGTACTTC

length: 13
D: .
V: TRBV2
size: .
J: TRBJ1-1
CDR3: CASSQDANTEAFF
DNA: TGTGCCAGCAGCCAGGATGCGAACACTGAAGCTTTCTTT

length: 14
D: .
V: TRBV7-9
size: .
J: TRBJ1-2
CDR3: CASRGQITNYGYTF
DNA: TGTGCCAGCAGAGGACAGATTACTAACTATGGCTACACCTTC

length: 17
D: .
V: TRBV28
size: .
J: TRBJ1-5
CDR3: CASSLFPLPGGNQPQHF
DNA: TGTGCCAGCAGTTTATTCCCCCTCCCCGGGGGCAATCAGCCCCAGCATTTT

length: 15
D: TRBD1
V: TRBV18
size: .
J: TRBJ1-4
CDR3: CASSRSEGAGEKLFF
DNA: TGTGCCAGCTCCCGCAGTGAGGGGGCTGGGGAAAAACTGTTTTTT

length: 16
D: .
V: TRBV10-3
size: few
J: TRBJ2-2
CDR3: CAISESAPINTGELFF
DNA: TGTGCCATCAGTGAGTCGGCGCCTATAAATACCGGGGAGCTGTTTTTT

length: 16
D: TRBD1
V: TRBV5-1
size: .
J: TRBJ1-1
CDR3: CASSLVEGAVNTEAFF
DNA: TGCGCCAGCAGCTTGGTTGAGGGGGCGGTGAACACTGAAGCTTTCTTT

length: 18
D: .
V: TRBV28
size: .
J: TRBJ1-2
CDR3: CASSPPAGTRGDLWRYTF
DNA: TGTGCCAGCAGTCCCCCAGCCGGGACAAGGGGGGATCTATGGAGGTACACCTTC

length: 15
D: TRBD1
V: TRBV29-1
size: .
J: TRBJ2-2
CDR3: CSARDRGTNTGELFF
DNA: TGCAGCGCCCGTGACAGGGGGACTAACACCGGGGAGCTGTTTTTT

length: 15
D: .
V: TRBV19
size: few
J: TRBJ1-3
CDR3: CASTLAGVAGNTIYF
DNA: TGTGCCAGTACGTTGGCAGGGGTGGCTGGAAACACCATATATTTT

length: 12
D: .
V: TRBV28
size: few
J: TRBJ1-4
CDR3: CASSWGPEKLFF
DNA: TGTGCCAGCAGTTGGGGTCCAGAAAAACTGTTTTTT

length: 17
D: TRBD2
V: TRBV19
size: few
J: TRBJ2-7
CDR3: CASRDPAGGFVTYEQYF
DNA: TGTGCCAGTAGGGATCCCGCGGGGGGGTTTGTGACCTACGAGCAGTACTTC

length: 11
D: .
V: TRBV25-1
size: .
J: TRBJ1-1
CDR3: CASSEGVRAFF
DNA: TGTGCCAGCAGTGAGGGGGTGAGAGCTTTCTTT

length: 15
D: .
V: TRBV7-6
size: .
J: TRBJ1-4
CDR3: CASSLVGGKDEKLFF
DNA: TGTGCCAGCAGCTTAGTGGGCGGGAAGGATGAAAAACTGTTTTTT

length: 15
D: TRBD2
V: TRBV19
size: few
J: TRBJ2-1
CDR3: CASSPSGASYNEQFF
DNA: TGTGCCAGTAGTCCTAGCGGGGCTTCCTACAATGAGCAGTTCTTC

length: 13
D: TRBD1
V: TRBV4-2
size: once
J: TRBJ1-5
CDR3: CASSPGGDQPQHF
DNA: TGTGCCAGCAGTCCAGGGGGGGATCAGCCCCAGCATTTT

length: 12
D: .
V: TRBV7-2
size: .
J: TRBJ1-6
CDR3: CASSLELPPLHF
DNA: TGTGCCAGCAGCTTAGAACTTCCACCCCTCCACTTT

length: 13
D: .
V: TRBV19
size: .
J: TRBJ2-1
CDR3: CASSIGNRNEQFF
DNA: TGTGCCAGTAGTATTGGGAATCGGAATGAGCAGTTCTTC

length: 15
D: TRBD2
V: TRBV25-1
size: .
J: TRBJ2-1
CDR3: CASSLLAGGYNEQFF
DNA: TGTGCCAGCAGCCTTCTAGCGGGGGGGTACAATGAGCAGTTCTTC

length: 13
D: .
V: TRBV30
size: .
J: TRBJ1-1
CDR3: CAWSDGVNTEAFF
DNA: TGTGCCTGGAGTGACGGGGTGAACACTGAAGCTTTCTTT

length: 12
D: .
V: TRBV18
size: .
J: TRBJ1-2
CDR3: CASSPRPYGYTF
DNA: TGTGCCAGCTCACCCAGACCCTATGGCTACACCTTC